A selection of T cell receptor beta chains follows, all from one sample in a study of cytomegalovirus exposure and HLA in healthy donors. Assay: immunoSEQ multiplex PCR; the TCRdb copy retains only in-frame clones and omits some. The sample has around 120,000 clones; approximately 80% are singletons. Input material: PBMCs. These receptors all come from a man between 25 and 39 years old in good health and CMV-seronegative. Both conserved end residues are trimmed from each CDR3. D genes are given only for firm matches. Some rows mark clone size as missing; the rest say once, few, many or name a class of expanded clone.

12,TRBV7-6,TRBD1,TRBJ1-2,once,ASSQMGQGLSYT
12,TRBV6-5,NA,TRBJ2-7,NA,ASSYRGFLREQY
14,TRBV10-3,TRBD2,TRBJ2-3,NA,AISESRAGGGQSQY
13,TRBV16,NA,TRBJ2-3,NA,ASSQSLRSTDTQY
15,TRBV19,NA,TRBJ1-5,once,ASSIGRAIYSNQPQH
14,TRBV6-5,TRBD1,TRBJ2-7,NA,ASSYSTGGISYEQY
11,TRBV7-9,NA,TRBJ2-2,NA,ATRGTNTGELF
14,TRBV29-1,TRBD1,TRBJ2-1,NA,SVEERGLRSYNEQF
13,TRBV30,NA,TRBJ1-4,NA,AWSNRDSANEKLF
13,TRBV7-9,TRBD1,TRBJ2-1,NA,ASSSTGVGYNEQF
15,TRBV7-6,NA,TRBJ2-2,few,ASSIPVSGPNTGELF
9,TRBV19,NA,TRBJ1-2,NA,ASNGGDGYT
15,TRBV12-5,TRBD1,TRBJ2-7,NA,ASGLGPRWTGNCEQY
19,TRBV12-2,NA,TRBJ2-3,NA,ASRPGVRRDRPLASTDTQY
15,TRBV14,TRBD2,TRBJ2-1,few,ASSQLLLAGPYNEQF
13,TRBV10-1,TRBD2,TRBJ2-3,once,ASSENSGRADTQY
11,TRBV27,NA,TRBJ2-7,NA,ASSFRQNYEQY
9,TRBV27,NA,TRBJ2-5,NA,ASRGQGDQY
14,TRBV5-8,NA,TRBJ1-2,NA,ASGTVGPIEDYGYP
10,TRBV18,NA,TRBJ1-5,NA,ASSSERQPQH